A single T cell receptor beta chain is shown here with its context. Its binding antigen is unknown. Per-base qualities were not stored, and no clone one base away is much larger. The immunoSEQ Assay, a bias-controlled multiplex PCR, was used to amplify TCRbeta CDR3 regions from genomic DNA. The source study handled its data this way. The number of nucleated cells in each sample was estimated from the amplification of reference gene primers within the assay. Sequence reads were collapsed and filtered to measure the absolute abundance of every unique TCRbeta CDR3 rearrangement. For each sample, productive Simpson clonality was calculated as the square root of Simpson's diversity index over productive rearrangements. TCRdb's version of the immuneACCESS table is confined to in-frame rearrangements and falls short of the full clone set. An unresolved V gene accounts for under half of the shortfall where checked; the remainder is of unknown origin. That table furnishes V, J and clone size, whereas the DNA furnished D and trimming. This sample has about 230,000 clones in its table, and about 82% of those were observed once. Clones ranked in the top ten supply about 5.1% of the sample.

At one collaborating source in Seattle, patients were enrolled during active infection and were followed longitudinally through the course of disease. Whole blood was collected in K2EDTA tubes by collaborating institutions according to the institutions' own protocols. For TCRbeta analysis, collaborators shipped samples in one of three forms: frozen whole blood, isolated PBMCs, or DNA extracted from either of those sample types. The record originates from a study of blood T cell repertoires in COVID-19 (dated by TCRdb to about 2020). Looking at the study overall: Samples covering the acute and convalescent phases of COVID-19 were provided by collaborators in the United States, Italy and Spain. The material from the prospective study consisted of cDNA or gDNA derived from T cells, B-cell-depleted T cells, or PBMCs. Subjects who had been exposed to COVID-19, were actively infected with it, or had recovered from it provided the deeply sampled blood TCRbeta repertoires that made up the dataset. A freely available public database, intended as a resource for researchers studying the immune response to SARS-CoV-2, is where the repertoires were released. Samples came from the ongoing ImmuneRACE study (first 160 participants) plus 1,254 subjects from 6 global collaborators. Sample metadata almost always included a de-identified subject ID, COVID-19 status, age in years and sex. Where available, HLA class I and class II types were taken from metadata supplied by the sample provider and were not determined by assay-based typing.

Sequences MNHEY (CDR1) and SVGAGI (CDR2) are obtained from the germline V gene. The CDR3 numbers 13 residues from cysteine through phenylalanine. Only the CDR3 region is kept as DNA, spanning 39 bases read in frame from base 1. Between the V and J ends, shortened by 7 bases and 6 bases respectively, the junction contains 13 bases. Study-level results and caveats: The quantity of clinical and demographic metadata differed by source and by participant and was supplied without curation.

The clonotype comes from a man in his fifties with COVID-19, enrolled during active disease. Sequencing was done on a sample of peripheral blood. The rearrangement combines TRBV6-5 with TRBJ1-5; the D segment cannot be called with confidence. The sequence in DNA is TGTGCCAGCACAGCCAGACAACCTCAGCCCCAGCATTTT. The encoded protein is CASTARQPQPQHF.